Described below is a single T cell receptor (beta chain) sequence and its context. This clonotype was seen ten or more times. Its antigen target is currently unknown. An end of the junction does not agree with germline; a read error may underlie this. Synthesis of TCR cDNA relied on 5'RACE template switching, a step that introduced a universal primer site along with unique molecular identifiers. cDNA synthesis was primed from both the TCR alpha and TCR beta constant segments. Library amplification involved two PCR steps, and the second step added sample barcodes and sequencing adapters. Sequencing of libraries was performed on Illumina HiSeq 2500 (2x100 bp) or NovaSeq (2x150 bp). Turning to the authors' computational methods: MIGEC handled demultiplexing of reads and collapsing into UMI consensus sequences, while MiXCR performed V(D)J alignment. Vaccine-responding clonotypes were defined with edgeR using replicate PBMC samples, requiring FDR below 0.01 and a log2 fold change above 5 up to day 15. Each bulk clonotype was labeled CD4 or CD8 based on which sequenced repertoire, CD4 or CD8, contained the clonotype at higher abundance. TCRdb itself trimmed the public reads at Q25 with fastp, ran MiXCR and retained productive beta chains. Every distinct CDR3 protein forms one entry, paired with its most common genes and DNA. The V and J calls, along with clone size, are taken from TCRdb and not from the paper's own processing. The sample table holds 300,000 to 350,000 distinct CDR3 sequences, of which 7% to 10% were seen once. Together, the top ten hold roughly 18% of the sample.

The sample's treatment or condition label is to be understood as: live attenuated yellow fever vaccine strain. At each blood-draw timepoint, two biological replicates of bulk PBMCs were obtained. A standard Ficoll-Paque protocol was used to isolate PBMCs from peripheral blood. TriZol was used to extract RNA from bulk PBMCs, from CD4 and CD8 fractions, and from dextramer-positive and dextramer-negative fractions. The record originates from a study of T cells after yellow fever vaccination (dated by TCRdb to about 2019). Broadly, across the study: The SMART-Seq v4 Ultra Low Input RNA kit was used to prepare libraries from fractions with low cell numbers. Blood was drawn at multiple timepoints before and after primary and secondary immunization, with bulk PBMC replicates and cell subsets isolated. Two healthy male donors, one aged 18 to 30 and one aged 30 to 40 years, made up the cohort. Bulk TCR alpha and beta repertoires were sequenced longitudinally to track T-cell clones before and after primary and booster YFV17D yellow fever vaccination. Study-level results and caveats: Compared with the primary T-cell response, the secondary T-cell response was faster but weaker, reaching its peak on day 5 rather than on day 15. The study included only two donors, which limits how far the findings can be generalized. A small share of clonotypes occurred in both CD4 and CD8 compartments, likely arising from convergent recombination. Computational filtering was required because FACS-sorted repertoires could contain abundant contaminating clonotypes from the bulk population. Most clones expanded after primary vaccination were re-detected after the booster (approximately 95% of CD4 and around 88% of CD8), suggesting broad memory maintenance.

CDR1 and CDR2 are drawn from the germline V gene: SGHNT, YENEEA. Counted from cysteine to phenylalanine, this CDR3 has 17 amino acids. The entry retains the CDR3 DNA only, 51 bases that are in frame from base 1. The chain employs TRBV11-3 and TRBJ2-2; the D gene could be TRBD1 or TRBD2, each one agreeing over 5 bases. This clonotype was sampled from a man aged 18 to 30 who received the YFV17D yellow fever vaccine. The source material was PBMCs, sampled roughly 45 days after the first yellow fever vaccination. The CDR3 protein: CASSLVLGTANTGELFF. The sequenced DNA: TGCGCCAGCAGCTTGGTCTTGGGGACGGCGAACACCGGGGAGCTGTTTTTT.